These 13 T cell receptor beta chains originate from one sample sequenced in a study of blood T cell repertoires in COVID-19. The protocol was immunoSEQ multiplex PCR, while the TCRdb copy is restricted to in-frame clones and leaves out a portion. The table lists 55,000 to 75,000 clones, around 86% of them singletons. Source material: peripheral blood. The receptor source for this set is a man aged 50 or older with active COVID-19.

J is TRBJ2-3 and V is TRBV10-3, with no clear D. There are 13 residues in the CDR3. V lost 6 bases, J lost 4 bases, and 11 bases lay in between. Germline assignment: CDR1 ENHRY and CDR2 SYGVKD. CDR3: CAIRSGLADTQYF. In DNA, the CDR3 is TGTGCCATCAGGAGTGGTTTGGCAGATACGCAGTATTTT.

This chain uses TRBV5-5 with TRBJ2-5; 8 nucleotides line up with TRBD2. The CDR3 length is 17 residues. The ends lost 0 bases at V and 5 bases at J; junction bases unmatched: 12. Germline assignment: CDR1 SGHKS and CDR2 YYEKEE (reference sequence). CDR3 DNA sequence: TGTGCCAGCAGCTTGGGTTGGGAGCGGGGGCCGGGGGAGACCCAGTACTTC. It codes for CASSLGWERGPGETQYF.

J is TRBJ2-2 and V is TRBV4-1, with 11 nucleotides matching TRBD2. This CDR3 contains 17 residues. CDR1 MGHRA and CDR2 YSYEKL come from the germline V gene. The ends lost 1 base at V and 4 bases at J; junction bases unmatched: 5. This CDR3 reads CASSQGLAGWGTGELFF. The CDR3 nucleotides are TGCGCCAGCAGCCAAGGACTAGCGGGATGGGGCACCGGGGAGCTGTTTTTT.

The chain has TRBV12-5 and TRBJ2-4; 8 positions match TRBD1. The germline CDR1 and CDR2 sequences are LGHNT and FRNRAP. The J segment lost 1 base and the V segment lost 0 bases, leaving 8 bases of the junction unmatched. The CDR3 length is 18 residues. CDR3 sequence reads: CASGLVQVTGAAKNIQYF. CDR3 DNA: TGTGCTAGTGGTTTGGTACAGGTGACAGGGGCGGCCAAAAACATTCAGTACTTC.

The chain uses TRBV12-3 or TRBV12-4 and TRBJ2-7; D not certain. Trimming pared 4 bases from V and 7 bases from J, leaving 11 bases between. This CDR3 has 12 residues. CDR3 residues: CASSSGSGEQYF. As DNA, the CDR3 is TGTGCCAGCAGTTCCGGGTCTGGGGAGCAGTACTTC.

The gene calls are TRBV7-9 and TRBJ2-2, with 12 bases aligning to TRBD1. V was clipped by 5 bases and J by 4 bases; unmatched bases: 8. CDR1 SEHNR and CDR2 FQNEAQ come from the germline V gene (reference sequence). The CDR3 runs 17 residues. The CDR3 region is CASSLGTGGFGTGELFF. The CDR3 nucleotides are TGTGCCAGCAGCCTTGGGACAGGGGGCTTTGGCACCGGGGAGCTGTTTTTT.

Concerning this clone: One junction end does not reproduce the germline sequence, and a read error may be involved. The genes are TRBV23-1 and TRBJ2-7; D gene uncertain. TRBV23-1 counts as an open reading frame of uncertain function. The CDR3 length is 8 residues. DNA of the CDR3: TGTGGAGCCTACGAGCAGTACTTC. Protein product: CGAYEQYF.

This chain joins TRBV7-2 and TRBJ2-7, with D possibly matching TRBD2 (5 bases). Trimming removed 3 bases at V and 2 bases at J, with 11 bases between. Looked up from germline, CDR1 is SGHTA and CDR2 is FQGNSA. This CDR3 spans 14 amino acids. The CDR3 DNA sequence: TGTGCCAGCAGCTTGTTTCAGGAGGCCTACGAGCAGTACTTC. Translated: CASSLFQEAYEQYF.

V usage is TRBV3-1 (or the pseudogene TRBV3-2) and J usage is TRBJ2-5, with D perhaps TRBD2 (5 bases). With 0 bases removed from V and 5 bases from J, the gap between germline ends came to 10 bases. Per the germline V gene, CDR1 is LGHDT and CDR2 is YNNKEL (reference sequence). The CDR3 is 14 residues long. This chain's CDR3 is CASSQDVARETQYF. The CDR3 DNA is TGTGCCAGCAGCCAAGATGTAGCGAGGGAGACCCAGTACTTC.

The chain couples TRBV7-3 to TRBJ2-1, with a possible D match to TRBD2 (5 bases). Trimming shortened V by 0 bases and J by 3 bases, and 18 bases separated the two germline ends. The germline V gene encodes CDR1 SGHTA and CDR2 FQGTGA. The CDR3 is 18 residues long. CDR3 sequence reads: CASSLTIRGLADYNEQFF. As DNA, the CDR3 is TGTGCCAGCAGCTTAACGATTCGCGGTCTAGCAGACTACAATGAGCAGTTCTTC.

This chain connects TRBV6-2 or TRBV6-3 to TRBJ2-7, with 10 bases identical to TRBD2. The germline CDR1 and CDR2 sequences are MNHEY and SVGEGT. This CDR3 has 18 residues. V was pared by 6 bases and J by 4 bases, with 18 bases of the junction left unmatched. The CDR3 is CASSPPRTSGSQKYEQYF. The DNA of the CDR3 is TGTGCCAGCAGCCCACCCAGGACTAGCGGTTCACAAAAGTACGAGCAGTACTTC.

V is TRBV7-2 and J is TRBJ1-4, with D perhaps TRBD1 (5 bases). The CDR3 totals 14 residues. Trimming shortened V by 2 bases and J by 6 bases, and 10 bases separated the two germline ends. Germline CDR1 is SGHTA and CDR2 is FQGNSA. CDR3 amino acids: CASSLNKGDEKLFF. The CDR3 DNA follows: TGTGCCAGCAGCTTAAACAAAGGGGATGAAAAACTGTTTTTT.

This clone has only a few counts. This chain connects TRBV24-1 to TRBJ2-7; tentative D call: TRBD2 (6 bases). CDR1 is KGHDR, CDR2 SFDVKD, per germline. The CDR3 has 17 amino acids. V was clipped by 6 bases and J by 0 bases, with 20 bases between them. The CDR3 loop is CATSTPLSSDSSYEQYF. CDR3 nucleotide sequence: TGTGCCACCAGTACCCCGCTTTCTAGCGATAGCTCCTACGAGCAGTACTTC.